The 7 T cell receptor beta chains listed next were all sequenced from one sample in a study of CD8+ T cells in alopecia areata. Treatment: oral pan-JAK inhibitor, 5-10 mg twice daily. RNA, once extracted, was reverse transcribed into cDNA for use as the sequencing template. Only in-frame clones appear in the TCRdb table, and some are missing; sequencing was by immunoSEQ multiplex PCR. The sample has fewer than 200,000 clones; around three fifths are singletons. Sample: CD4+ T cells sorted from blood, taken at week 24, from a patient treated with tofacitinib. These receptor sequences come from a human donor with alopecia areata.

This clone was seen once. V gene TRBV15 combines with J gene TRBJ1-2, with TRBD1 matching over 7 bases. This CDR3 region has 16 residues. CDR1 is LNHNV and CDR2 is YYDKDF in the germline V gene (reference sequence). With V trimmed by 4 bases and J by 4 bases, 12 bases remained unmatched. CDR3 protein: CATSKGAQGPAYGYTF. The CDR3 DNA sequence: TGTGCCACCAGCAAGGGGGCACAGGGCCCCGCCTATGGCTACACCTTC.

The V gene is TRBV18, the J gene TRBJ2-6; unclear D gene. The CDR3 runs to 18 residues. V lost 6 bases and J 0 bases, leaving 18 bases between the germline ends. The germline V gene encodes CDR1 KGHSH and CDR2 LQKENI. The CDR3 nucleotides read TGTGCCAGCTCCTGGATGTCGAATCGTCTCTCTGGGGCCAACGTCCTGACTTTC. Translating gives CASSWMSNRLSGANVLTF.

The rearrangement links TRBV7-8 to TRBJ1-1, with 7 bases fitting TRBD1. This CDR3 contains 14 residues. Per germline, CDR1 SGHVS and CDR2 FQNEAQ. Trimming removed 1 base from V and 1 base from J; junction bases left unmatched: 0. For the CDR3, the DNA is TGTGCCAGCAGCTTAGGACAGGGGAACACTGAAGCTTTCTTT. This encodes CASSLGQGNTEAFF.

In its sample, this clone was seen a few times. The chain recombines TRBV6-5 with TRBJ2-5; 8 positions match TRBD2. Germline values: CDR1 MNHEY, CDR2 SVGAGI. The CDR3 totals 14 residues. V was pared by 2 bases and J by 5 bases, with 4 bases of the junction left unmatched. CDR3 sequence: CASSYRGGFETQYF. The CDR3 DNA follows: TGTGCCAGCAGTTACCGGGGGGGCTTTGAGACCCAGTACTTC.

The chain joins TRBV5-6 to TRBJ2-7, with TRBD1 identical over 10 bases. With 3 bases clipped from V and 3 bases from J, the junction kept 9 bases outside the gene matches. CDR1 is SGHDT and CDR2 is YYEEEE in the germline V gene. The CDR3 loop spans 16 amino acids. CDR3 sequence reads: CASSSTSGTGVYEQYF. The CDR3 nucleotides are TGTGCCAGCAGCTCGACTTCCGGGACAGGGGTCTACGAGCAGTACTTC.

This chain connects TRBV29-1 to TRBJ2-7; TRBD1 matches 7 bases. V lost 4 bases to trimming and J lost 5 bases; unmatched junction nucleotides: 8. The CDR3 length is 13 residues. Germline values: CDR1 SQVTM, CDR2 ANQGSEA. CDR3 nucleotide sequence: TGCAGCGTTGTCCGACAGGGCAGGGACGAGCAGTACTTC. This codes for CSVVRQGRDEQYF.

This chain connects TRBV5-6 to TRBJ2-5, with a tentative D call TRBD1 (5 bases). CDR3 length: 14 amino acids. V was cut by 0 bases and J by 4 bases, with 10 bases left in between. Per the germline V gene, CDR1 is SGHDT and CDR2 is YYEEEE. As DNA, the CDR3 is TGTGCCAGCAGCTTGGATGCAGGGATAGAGACCCAGTACTTC. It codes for CASSLDAGIETQYF.